The TCR beta chain under discussion was sequenced for a study of memory CD4+ T cells and cytomegalovirus serostatus. Whole-study findings and limits: The CMV-associated TCR signature appears largely within the CD4+ memory repertoire. Of under 200 reported CMV TCRbeta sequences, under 80 were found in memory CD4+ repertoires. A US-trained random forest predicted CMV serostatus with median AUC 0.91.

The sort gate was single viable CD3+CD4+CD8-CD45RO+ cells for memory CD4+ T cells. CMV serostatus came from serum IgG against pp150, pp28, p38, p52. Regarding this clone: Its antigen is not known.

From germline, CDR1 is MGHRA and CDR2 YSYEKL. This CDR3 region has 15 residues. Losses at the gene ends were 1 base for V and 2 bases for J; bases not matched to a gene: 5. Produced via immunoSEQ multiplex PCR; TCRdb's table is partial and in-frame only. The sample carries tens of thousands of clones, 70% to 85% recorded once. This clonotype was sampled from an adult in good health and CMV-seropositive. J is TRBJ2-7 and V is TRBV4-1, with TRBD2 matching over 7 bases. The sequenced material came from memory CD4+ T cells from blood. DNA for the CDR3: TGCGCCAGCAGCCAAGTAGCGGGTATTACCTACGAGCAGTACTTC. It encodes CASSQVAGITYEQYF.